These 29 T cell receptor beta chains originate from one sample sequenced in a study of post-analysis software for immune sequencing data. Their target antigens are unknown. Prepared TCR beta cDNA libraries contained unique molecular identifiers. TCRdb fed the PCR reads into MiXCR, producing one record per CDR3 protein. The sample has 500,000 to 600,000 distinct CDR3 sequences, about 40% seen once. Study results and caveats: Controls showed lower frequencies than patients for roughly five TRBV segments, and TRBV5-6, TRBV5-1 and TRBV20-1 were among these.

Material for sequencing was blood. These receptors were collected from a girl aged 10 to 17 with multiple sclerosis.

The chain uses TRBV4-1 and TRBJ2-1; weak D call: TRBD2 (6 bases). Trimming took 3 bases from V and 1 from J, leaving 13 bases between them. Germline V CDR1 and CDR2: MGHRA, YSYEKL. The CDR3 has 16 amino acids. In nucleotides, the CDR3 is TGCGCCAGCAGCCAGATTCGGGACTCATCCTACAATGAGCAGTTCTTC. It yields the protein CASSQIRDSSYNEQFF.

A word on this clonotype: One junction end does not reproduce the germline sequence, and a read error may be involved. The chain couples TRBV10-3 to TRBJ2-5; no clear D gene. This CDR3 has 14 amino acids. CDR1 is ENHRY, CDR2 SYGVKD, per germline. CDR3 sequence reads: CVISDSETYETQYF. The CDR3 DNA reads TGTGTCATCAGCGACTCAGAGACATATGAGACCCAGTACTTC.

The chain combines TRBV7-2 with TRBJ1-1; D call uncertain. Trimming took off 3 bases at V and 6 bases at J, with 8 bases between the two ends. CDR3 length: 12 residues. CDR1 is SGHTA and CDR2 is FQGNSA in the germline V gene. In DNA, the CDR3 is TGTGCCAGCAGCTTCGGTATCGCTGAAGCTTTCTTT. This sequence encodes CASSFGIAEAFF.

This clonotype was counted only a few times. This rearrangement joins TRBV12-3 or TRBV12-4 to TRBJ2-5; tentative D call: TRBD2 (6 bases). This CDR3 region has 15 residues. Trimming cost V 0 bases and J 5 bases, with 13 bases left between them. CDR3 in amino acids: CASSLASAGGETQYF. CDR3 bases: TGTGCCAGCAGTTTAGCCTCGGCCGGAGGGGAGACCCAGTACTTC.

This clonotype was counted only a few times. The chain employs TRBV29-1 and TRBJ2-1, with a tentative D call TRBD1 (5 bases). Germline CDR1 SQVTM, CDR2 ANQGSEA. V dropped 1 base and J dropped 10 bases, with 8 bases sitting between them. The CDR3 totals 11 residues. CDR3 sequence: CSVEGGMEQFF. CDR3 nucleotides: TGCAGCGTTGAAGGGGGCATGGAGCAGTTCTTC.

This clonotype showed up just a few times. A much larger clone is a single base away; this may be a read error. The CDR3 DNA sequence: TGTGCCAGCAACTTCCAAGAGACCCAGTACTTC. It codes for CASNFQETQYF. V is TRBV2 and J is TRBJ2-5, with D unresolved. The germline V and J ends were trimmed by 7 bases and 1 base, with 4 bases remaining between them. The CDR3 totals 11 residues. The germline V gene encodes CDR1 SNHLY and CDR2 FYNNEI. The variable domain in full, completed from reference TRBV2 and TRBJ2-5, reads EPEVTQTPSHQVTQMGQEVILRCVPISNHLYFYWYRQILGQKVEFLVSFYNNEISEKSEIFDDQFSVERPDGSNFTLKIRSTKLEDSAMYFCASNFQETQYFGPGTRLLVL.

This clonotype was found once. V gene TRBV4-1 combines with J gene TRBJ2-1, with D maybe TRBD2 (6 bases). The germline V gene has CDR1 MGHRA and CDR2 YSYEKL. V lost 6 bases and J 4 bases, leaving 16 bases between the germline ends. This CDR3 spans 15 amino acids. The CDR3 region is CASRLRGTHYNEQFF. In DNA form, the CDR3 reads TGCGCCAGCAGGTTGCGGGGAACCCATTACAATGAGCAGTTCTTC.

Only a few counts were recorded for this clonotype. This chain connects TRBV5-1 to TRBJ2-7; 9 nucleotides align to TRBD2. Looked up from germline, CDR1 is SGHRS and CDR2 is YFSETQ. This CDR3 is 16 amino acids long. The V gene end was trimmed by 3 bases and the J gene end by 3 bases; junction bases not matched to a gene: 10. The CDR3 nucleotides are TGCGCCAGCAGCTCATCTAGCGGGGAAGGATTCTACGAGCAGTACTTC. Translation: CASSSSSGEGFYEQYF.

CDR3 region: CASSYRDYNTEQFF. The CDR3 DNA is TGTGCCAGCAGCTATCGGGACTATAACACTGAGCAGTTCTTC. The chain is built from TRBV7-9 and TRBJ2-1, with 7 nucleotides matching TRBD2. Trimming removed 4 bases from V and 9 bases from J; junction bases left unmatched: 9. This CDR3 region has 14 residues. Germline V gives CDR1 SEHNR, CDR2 FQNEAQ (reference sequence).

This clonotype was recorded a few times. J is TRBJ2-3 and V is TRBV5-6; no reliable D call. V gave up 3 bases and J gave up 7 bases, with 24 bases separating them. This CDR3 contains 17 residues. CDR1 SGHDT and CDR2 YYEEEE come from the germline V gene. The CDR3 DNA reads as TGTGCCAGCAGCTCAACTTTGACTTTACGTGACGGAAATACGCAGTATTTT. The encoded protein is CASSSTLTLRDGNTQYF.

This clonotype showed up just a few times. The V and J genes are TRBV9 and TRBJ2-1; 12 bases map to TRBD2. Trimming removed 3 bases from V and 10 bases from J; junction bases left unmatched: 8. CDR1 is SGDLS, CDR2 YYNGEE, per germline. The CDR3 totals 15 residues. The CDR3 region has the DNA TGTGCCAGCAGCGCCAATCTAGCGGGGGGGCTCGAGCAGTTCTTC. Amino acid sequence: CASSANLAGGLEQFF.

About this clonotype: The CDR3 does not end in the conserved phenylalanine or tryptophan, so this is likely a read error. The CDR3, as DNA: TGTGCCAGTAGACAGGGAAGCGGGCCATATGGCTACACCTTA. Amino acid sequence: CASRQGSGPYGYTL. The rearrangement joins TRBV28 to TRBJ1-2; 7 bases are shared with TRBD1. J was trimmed by 5 bases and V by 9 bases; bases with no gene match: 12. Germline loops: CDR1 MDHEN, CDR2 SYDVKM. The CDR3 length is 14 residues.

A word on this clonotype: One junction end disagrees with the germline gene, perhaps due to a read error. V usage is TRBV6-1 and J usage is TRBJ1-1; D unresolved. The CDR3 is made up of 13 amino acids. Looked up from germline, CDR1 is MNHNS and CDR2 is SASEGT. The CDR3: CASRESQNTEAFF. In DNA form, the CDR3 reads TGTGCCAGCCGTGAATCCCAGAACACTGAAGCTTTCTTT.

The chain combines TRBV12-3 or TRBV12-4 with TRBJ1-5, with no clear D. The CDR3 is made up of 14 amino acids. The V gene lost 7 bases and the J gene lost 7 bases, with 17 bases spanning the gap. Written as DNA, the CDR3 is TGTGCCAGCAAGTTTAGGGCCGGCAGCCAGCCCCAGCATTTT. Protein product: CASKFRAGSQPQHF.

This clonotype was counted between two and nine times. The genes are TRBV7-8 and TRBJ2-1, with 8 bases matching TRBD2. CDR3 length equals 15 residues. The germline gives CDR1 SGHVS, CDR2 FQNEAQ. The ends lost 4 bases at V and 8 bases at J; junction bases unmatched: 10. The CDR3 is CASSSRTSPGDEQFF. The CDR3 bases are TGTGCCAGCAGCTCGCGGACTAGCCCAGGCGATGAGCAGTTCTTC.

The chain carries TRBV6-6 and TRBJ2-1; D unresolved. CDR3 length: 16 residues. Germline CDR1 MNHNY, CDR2 SVGAGI (reference sequence). The V and J ends lost 7 bases and 3 bases respectively, with 19 bases between them. CDR3 nucleotide sequence: TGTGCCAGCACCGTGAGACGAGGAGCTCACTACAATGAGCAGTTCTTC. As protein: CASTVRRGAHYNEQFF.

The table lists this clonotype with a few counts. The J gene is TRBJ1-1, the V gene TRBV29-1, with D uncertain. Trimming took 1 base from V and 5 from J, leaving 8 bases between them. Germline-derived CDR1 and CDR2 are SQVTM and ANQGSEA. The CDR3 is 12 amino acids. CDR3 nucleotides: TGCAGCGTTGAAGGTGAGAAGACTGAAGCTTTCTTT. This sequence encodes CSVEGEKTEAFF.

V and J are TRBV20-1 and TRBJ1-5; D gene unclear. Trimming removed 5 bases at V and 0 bases at J, with 11 bases between. Looked up from germline, CDR1 is DFQATT and CDR2 is SNEGSKA (reference sequence). There are 14 residues in the CDR3. CDR3: CSARKPDSNQPQHF. The CDR3 DNA reads as TGCAGTGCTCGCAAGCCGGATAGCAATCAGCCCCAGCATTTT.

This clonotype was picked up one time. The chain uses TRBV6-5 and TRBJ2-1, with 8 positions matching TRBD2. Germline V gives CDR1 MNHEY, CDR2 SVGAGI. This CDR3 spans 14 amino acids. The V segment lost 5 bases and the J segment 7 bases; nucleotides outside the gene matches: 7. The DNA for the CDR3 is TGTGCCAGCAGTGGAGCCGGGACTAGAAATGAGCAGTTCTTC. It encodes CASSGAGTRNEQFF.

This clonotype was counted many times. V gene TRBV7-2 combines with J gene TRBJ1-5, with D perhaps TRBD1 (5 bases). This CDR3 contains 14 residues. V was cut by 3 bases and J by 2 bases, with 8 bases left in between. The germline gives CDR1 SGHTA, CDR2 FQGNSA. The CDR3 is CASSFTGGNQPQHF. CDR3 DNA: TGTGCCAGCAGCTTCACAGGAGGCAATCAGCCCCAGCATTTT.

This chain joins TRBV12-3 or TRBV12-4 and TRBJ2-3; D not resolved. This CDR3 comprises 15 residues. V shed 5 bases and J shed 1 base, with 13 bases lying between them. The DNA for the CDR3 is TGTGCCAGCAGTCGCGTCGCAATTCGCACAGATACGCAGTATTTT. It encodes CASSRVAIRTDTQYF.

This clonotype turned up a few times. The chain employs TRBV5-4 and TRBJ2-5, with 8 bases that match TRBD2. Trimming at V came to 6 bases and at J to 5 bases, leaving 15 bases not matched to a gene. The germline V gene encodes CDR1 SGHNT and CDR2 YYREEE (reference sequence). CDR3 length: 16 residues. CDR3 sequence (DNA): TGTGCCAGCATGAGCCCGGTAGCGGGGCAAGAGGAGACCCAGTACTTC. It is translated as CASMSPVAGQEETQYF. Complete variable domain (other parts from reference TRBV5-4 and TRBJ2-5): ETGVTQSPTHLIKTRGQQVTLRCSSQSGHNTVSWYQQALGQGPQFIFQYYREEENGRGNFPPRFSGLQFPNYSSELNVNALELDDSALYLCASMSPVAGQEETQYFGPGTRLLVL.

This chain joins TRBV19 and TRBJ2-5, with D possibly being TRBD2 (7 bases). The CDR3 has 14 amino acids. Germline CDR1 reads LNHDA; CDR2 reads SQIVND (reference sequence). V lost 10 bases to trimming and J lost 1 base, with 16 bases between them. The CDR3 reads CATATGGAQETQYF. As DNA, the CDR3 is TGTGCCACCGCGACTGGGGGGGCCCAAGAGACCCAGTACTTC.

The chain joins TRBV24-1 to TRBJ2-5; 10 nucleotides match TRBD2. Looked up from germline, CDR1 is KGHDR and CDR2 is SFDVKD. This CDR3 has 17 amino acids. The junction had 12 bases not matched to a gene; V was cut back by 7 bases and J by 2 bases. The CDR3 sequence is CATSPRPGLADQETQYF. The CDR3 DNA follows: TGTGCCACCAGCCCCCGCCCAGGACTAGCGGATCAAGAGACCCAGTACTTC.

This clonotype was picked up one time. The rearrangement joins TRBV7-3 to TRBJ2-5; 11 bases fit TRBD2. V trimming: 1 base; J trimming: 5 bases; junction bases outside the gene matches: 3. In germline, CDR1 is SGHTA, CDR2 FQGTGA. The CDR3 is 15 residues long. DNA of the CDR3: TGTGCCAGCAGCTTAATAGCGGGGGGGCTTGAGACCCAGTACTTC. Translated, it gives CASSLIAGGLETQYF.

A few counts support this clonotype. The genes are TRBV13 and TRBJ2-7; D remains unclear. The germline V and J ends were trimmed by 3 bases and 6 bases, with 9 bases remaining between them. This CDR3 has 12 residues. Germline CDR1 PRHDT, CDR2 FYEKMQ (reference sequence). The CDR3: CASSLEYGEQYF. The CDR3 bases are TGTGCCAGCAGCTTGGAGTATGGCGAGCAGTACTTC.

This clonotype appeared a few times. The chain recombines TRBV9 with TRBJ2-1, with 12 bases identical to TRBD1. With V trimmed by 3 bases and J by 8 bases, 6 bases remained unmatched. The CDR3 contains 15 residues. In germline, CDR1 is SGDLS, CDR2 YYNGEE. The CDR3: CASSEWGQGAYEQFF. The CDR3 DNA reads TGTGCCAGCAGCGAGTGGGGACAGGGGGCCTATGAGCAGTTCTTC.

The table lists this clonotype with a few counts. The CDR3 coding sequence is TGCAGCGTTAAACTTAGCGGGAGGGTATACAATGAGCAGTTCTTC. Protein sequence: CSVKLSGRVYNEQFF. The chain has TRBV29-1 and TRBJ2-1, with 11 bases that match TRBD2. V gave up 5 bases and J gave up 4 bases; unmatched junction bases: 7. The CDR3 is made up of 15 amino acids. Germline V gives CDR1 SQVTM, CDR2 ANQGSEA.

The chain has TRBV7-8 and TRBJ2-7, with D unresolved. This CDR3 has 11 amino acids. Germline V lookup: CDR1 SGHVS, CDR2 FQNEAQ. V dropped 3 bases and J dropped 11 bases, with 11 bases sitting between them. This CDR3 reads CASSLTVEEYF. The CDR3 coding sequence is TGTGCCAGCAGCTTGACCGTAGAGGAGTACTTC.